This passage covers 19 T cell receptor beta chains from one sample sequenced in a study of control samples from healthy donors and cancer patients. Sequencing was performed with immunoSEQ multiplex PCR; in TCRdb, only in-frame clones are kept and a portion is missing. The sample yields 85,000 to 90,000 clones, around nine tenths seen once. Sequenced input: PBMCs. The receptors shown here come from a woman between 50 and 59 years old with colorectal cancer.

The J gene is TRBJ1-2, the V gene TRBV3-1 (or the pseudogene TRBV3-2); 7 bases are a match to TRBD1. This CDR3 has 18 amino acids. Germline-derived CDR1 and CDR2 are LGHDT and YNNKEL (reference sequence). Trimming at V came to 1 base and at J to 0 bases, leaving 11 bases not matched to a gene. CDR3 protein: CASSQGPGQRTSNYGYTF. As DNA, the CDR3 is TGTGCCAGCAGCCAAGGACCGGGACAGAGGACCTCTAACTATGGCTACACCTTC.

The V and J genes are TRBV3-1 (or the pseudogene TRBV3-2) and TRBJ2-1; a weak D match, TRBD1 (6 bases). Germline V CDR1 and CDR2: LGHDT, YNNKEL (reference sequence). Trimming removed 1 base at V and 7 bases at J, with 20 bases between. This CDR3 is 17 amino acids long. The CDR3 bases are TGTGCCAGCAGCCAAGCCTATGAAGGGGGATTTTGGAATGAGCAGTTCTTC. This codes for CASSQAYEGGFWNEQFF.

The rearrangement uses TRBV3-1 (or the pseudogene TRBV3-2) and TRBJ2-1, with D possibly being TRBD2 (5 bases). CDR1 LGHDT and CDR2 YNNKEL come from the germline V gene (reference sequence). V lost 0 bases, J lost 0 bases, and 9 bases lay in between. There are 16 residues in the CDR3. Here the CDR3 DNA reads TGTGCCAGCAGCCAAGAGGGAACTAGCTCCTACAATGAGCAGTTCTTC. Translated, it gives CASSQEGTSSYNEQFF.

The V and J genes are TRBV19 and TRBJ1-2; possibly TRBD1 for D (5 bases). The CDR3 is 13 amino acids. With 6 bases removed from V and 4 bases from J, the gap between germline ends came to 12 bases. Germline V gene lookup returns CDR1 LNHDA and CDR2 SQIVND (reference sequence). This CDR3 is CASSGTSGYGYTF. The CDR3 bases are TGTGCCAGTAGCGGGACTTCGGGCTATGGCTACACCTTC.

The V call is TRBV5-1, the J call TRBJ2-5; 7 positions agree with TRBD2. Germline CDR1 reads SGHRS; CDR2 reads YFSETQ. With V trimmed by 4 bases and J by 3 bases, 3 bases remained unmatched. The CDR3 runs 13 residues. The CDR3 loop reads CASSLGGEETQYF. CDR3 DNA: TGCGCCAGCAGCCTGGGAGGGGAAGAGACCCAGTACTTC.

V and J are TRBV28 and TRBJ1-2, with D possibly TRBD1 on 5 matching bases. CDR3 size: 12 residues. Looked up from germline, CDR1 is MDHEN and CDR2 is SYDVKM. Trimming removed 6 bases from V and 8 bases from J, with 13 bases in between. The CDR3 DNA reads TGTGCCAGCAGCTCTGTGGGGGACGGCTACACCTTC. Its protein is CASSSVGDGYTF.

The table lists this clone with a few counts. The chain has TRBV15 and TRBJ1-4; the D is unclear. V lost 3 bases and J lost 4, with 18 bases in between. The CDR3 length is 17 residues. Germline values: CDR1 LNHNV, CDR2 YYDKDF (reference sequence). The chain's CDR3 is CATSSPEEAGSNEKLFF. DNA of the CDR3: TGTGCCACCAGCAGCCCCGAAGAGGCAGGCAGTAATGAAAAACTGTTTTTT. The full variable domain, with the rest looked up from reference TRBV15 and TRBJ1-4, is DAMVIQNPRYQVTQFGKPVTLSCSQTLNHNVMYWYQQKSSQAPKLLFHYYDKDFNNEADTPDNFQSRRPNTSFCFLDIRSPGLGDTAMYLCATSSPEEAGSNEKLFFGSGTQLSVL.

The rearrangement links TRBV7-9 to TRBJ2-5, with a tentative D call TRBD2 (6 bases). V dropped 5 bases and J dropped 0 bases, with 13 bases sitting between them. Germline CDR1 and CDR2: SEHNR and FQNEAQ (reference sequence). The CDR3 runs to 15 residues. Written as DNA, the CDR3 is TGTGCCAGCAGCCTGGCGGGGCAGAACCAAGAGACCCAGTACTTC. It codes for CASSLAGQNQETQYF.

Concerning this clone itself: At one end the junction does not follow the germline gene, possibly because of a read error. This chain connects TRBV10-2 to TRBJ2-2, with 8 positions matching TRBD1. The CDR3 runs to 14 residues. In germline, CDR1 is WSHSY, CDR2 SAAADI. CDR3 amino acids: CACRGQGNTGELFF. The CDR3 DNA reads as TGCGCCTGCAGGGGGCAGGGGAACACCGGGGAGCTGTTTTTT.

The chain has TRBV6-4 and TRBJ1-2; D gene uncertain. The CDR3 length is 13 residues. Germline lookup yields CDR1 MRHNA and CDR2 SNTAGT. V was clipped by 5 bases and J by 0 bases, with 7 bases between them. The CDR3 loop is CASSFEANYGYTF. CDR3 nucleotide sequence: TGTGCCAGCAGTTTTGAAGCTAACTATGGCTACACCTTC.

CDR3 in amino acids: CASSTGTGTMNTEAFF. CDR3 DNA sequence: TGTGCCAGCTCAACCGGGACAGGGACCATGAACACTGAAGCTTTCTTT. This sequence joins TRBV18 and TRBJ1-1; 9 bases are shared with TRBD1. The CDR3 sequence is 16 residues long. Trimming took 5 bases from V and 0 from J; bases not matched to a gene: 7. Germline-derived CDR1 and CDR2 are KGHSH and LQKENI.

This chain links TRBV7-9 with TRBJ1-5; tentative D call: TRBD1 (5 bases). The CDR3 totals 15 residues. Trimming stripped 5 bases from V and 2 bases from J, with 13 bases between. Germline V gene lookup returns CDR1 SEHNR and CDR2 FQNEAQ (reference sequence). CDR3 nucleotide sequence: TGTGCCAGCAGCCTAGGCAGGGTAGGCAATCAGCCCCAGCATTTT. The encoded protein is CASSLGRVGNQPQHF.

The CDR3 DNA reads as TGCAGCGTTGAGGCAGGGCACGAAAATGAGCAGTTCTTC. It specifies CSVEAGHENEQFF. The V gene is TRBV29-1, the J gene TRBJ2-1; tentative D call: TRBD1 (5 bases). Trimming took 3 bases from V and 7 from J, leaving 13 bases between them. The CDR3 is 13 amino acids. CDR1 is SQVTM and CDR2 is ANQGSEA in the germline V gene.

The V gene is TRBV6-5, the J gene TRBJ2-7; D perhaps matches TRBD1 (5 bases). Germline V CDR1 and CDR2: MNHEY, SVGAGI. CDR3 length equals 14 residues. CDR3 in amino acids: CASRSNRFSHEQYV. The DNA for the CDR3 is TGTGCCAGCAGGTCCAACAGGTTCTCCCACGAGCAGTACGTC.

The table lists this clone with a count of one. The chain employs TRBV27 and TRBJ1-5; possible D gene TRBD1, 5 bases. V lost 6 bases and J 0 bases, leaving 12 bases between the germline ends. This CDR3 region has 15 residues. CDR1 MNHEY and CDR2 SMNVEV come from the germline V gene (reference sequence). CDR3 in DNA: TGTGCCAGCAGGTCAGGGTTTTATAGCAATCAGCCCCAGCATTTT. Translation: CASRSGFYSNQPQHF.

The V and J genes are TRBV3-1 (or the pseudogene TRBV3-2) and TRBJ1-3, with D perhaps TRBD1 (5 bases). The CDR3 runs 16 residues. CDR1 is LGHDT and CDR2 is YNNKEL in the germline V gene (reference sequence). V lost 0 bases and J 1 base, leaving 10 bases between the germline ends. CDR3 coding DNA: TGTGCCAGCAGCCAAGAGCCAGGGATTTCTGGAAACACCATATATTTT. Translating gives CASSQEPGISGNTIYF.

The rearrangement uses TRBV27 and TRBJ2-7, with D hard to call. The germline gives CDR1 MNHEY, CDR2 SMNVEV (reference sequence). The CDR3 is made up of 12 amino acids. V dropped 3 bases and J dropped 3 bases, with 6 bases sitting between them. CDR3 sequence (DNA): TGTGCCAGCAGTTTCGGTAACTACGAGCAGTACGTC. Protein: CASSFGNYEQYV.

The V and J genes are TRBV24-1 and TRBJ1-2; 7 positions agree with TRBD1. Looked up from germline, CDR1 is KGHDR and CDR2 is SFDVKD. The CDR3 runs to 14 residues. Trimming cost V 3 bases and J 4 bases; bases outside gene matches: 4. CDR3 protein: CATSDEQGIYGYTF. In DNA form, the CDR3 reads TGTGCCACCAGTGATGAACAGGGGATCTATGGCTACACCTTC.

The chain is built from TRBV27 and TRBJ1-4, with 11 positions matching TRBD1. This CDR3 is built from 16 residues. Germline-derived CDR1 and CDR2 are MNHEY and SMNVEV (reference sequence). The V segment lost 4 bases and the J segment 7 bases; nucleotides outside the gene matches: 8. CDR3 sequence (DNA): TGTGCCAGCAGTTCCGGGACAGGGGGGCGGGTTGAAAAACTGTTTTTT. Translation: CASSSGTGGRVEKLFF.